A single sample is the source of the 7 T cell receptor beta chains below, sequenced in a study of tissue T cells after allogeneic stem cell transplantation. TCRdb's copy holds only in-frame clones and misses some; the assay was immunoSEQ multiplex PCR. The repertoire holds thousands of clones, with roughly 44% as singletons. The time point: mouse harvest day 14 after allogeneic transplant. Mouse grafts combined 10^7 T-cell-depleted bone marrow cells with 10^6 splenic CD5+ T cells. Specimen: gut tissue. The source of these receptors is a female BALB/c mouse given C57BL/6 T cells with graft-versus-host disease after an allogeneic hematopoietic cell transplant.

By sample fraction, this clone is large. Gene names and germline refer to mouse. The read ends 1 residue shy of where the CDR3 ends; the end is completed using the germline J gene. This rearrangement joins TRBV26 to TRBJ1-2, with D perhaps TRBD1 (5 bases). In germline, CDR1 is KGHPV, CDR2 FQNQEV (reference sequence). With 1 base removed from V and 4 bases from J, the gap between germline ends came to 10 bases. This CDR3 is 14 amino acids long. Here the CDR3 reads CASSLLVRVSDYTF. The covered CDR3 bases are TGTGCCAGCAGTCTGTTGGTCAGGGTCTCCGACTACACC. Complete variable domain (other parts from reference TRBV26 and TRBJ1-2): NSKVIQTPRYLVKGQGQKAKMRCIPEKGHPVVFWYQQNKNNEFKFLINFQNQEVLQQIDMTEKRFSAECPSNSPCSLEIQSSEAGDSALYLCASSLLVRVSDYTFGSGTRLLVI.

This clone is termed medium-sized. Mouse germline and gene names are used. The sequence runs out 1 residue before the end of the CDR3; the remainder is reconstructed from the germline J gene. The V and J genes are TRBV23 and TRBJ1-5; the table's D call TRBD1 went unverified against the DNA. The CDR3 is 12 residues long. Germline assignment: CDR1 KGHTA and CDR2 FQNQQP. CDR3 DNA, as far as it was read: TGCTCCAGCAGCAGGGACATCCAGGCTCCGCTT. Its protein product is CSSSRDIQAPL. The complete CDR3 sequence is CSSSRDIQAPLF.

With respect to this clone: Mouse gene names apply. The read halts 1 residue ahead of the CDR3 end, with the missing end drawn from the germline J gene. This chain connects TRBV13-2 to TRBJ1-5; no reliable D call. With 3 bases removed from V and 7 bases from J, the gap between germline ends came to 2 bases. CDR1 and CDR2 (germline): NNHNN, SYGAGS (reference sequence). CDR3 length equals 10 residues. The sequenced part of the CDR3 DNA is TGTGCCAGCGGTGGTCAGGCTCCGCTT. It yields the protein CASGGQAPL. The whole CDR3 is CASGGQAPLF.

With regard to this clone: Gene names are the mouse ones. The CDR3 end falls 1 residue outside the read, so it is completed with the germline J gene. The chain carries TRBV20 and TRBJ1-1; D not resolved. The CDR3 runs 12 residues. Germline lookup yields CDR1 GFQATS and CDR2 STVNSAI. V was trimmed by 3 bases and J by 0 bases, leaving 5 bases between them. The covered CDR3 bases are TGTGGTGCTAGCAATGCAAACACAGAAGTCTTC. It encodes CGASNANTEVF. The entire CDR3 sequence reads CGASNANTEVFF.

This clone has just one count. Gene labels here are mouse ones. CDR3 sequence: CASSPLGGADTQYF. The CDR3 bases that were read are TGTGCCAGCTCCCCGCTCGGGGGGGCAGACACCCAGTAC. The gene calls are TRBV12-2 and TRBJ2-5; 8 bases map to TRBD2. The missing CDR3 end, 1 residue past where the read stops, is filled in from the germline J gene. This CDR3 is built from 14 residues. The germline V gene has CDR1 SGHLS and CDR2 HYDKME. V trimming: 4 bases; J trimming: 5 bases; junction bases outside the gene matches: 7.

Notes on this clone: Germline and genes: mouse. The read terminates 1 residue before the CDR3 end, so the remaining end is supplied by the germline J gene. V gene TRBV5 combines with J gene TRBJ2-1, with 11 bases that match TRBD2. The germline gives CDR1 LGHNA, CDR2 YNLKQL (reference sequence). The ends lost 4 bases at V and 3 bases at J; junction bases unmatched: 5. This CDR3 comprises 16 residues. Here the CDR3 reads CASSPWTGGFYAEQFF. CDR3 bases read: TGTGCCAGCAGCCCCTGGACTGGGGGGTTCTATGCTGAGCAGTTC.

This clone is classed as medium-sized. Genes here carry mouse names. The read ends 1 residue before the CDR3 terminus; that terminus is restored from the germline J gene. The chain couples TRBV3 to TRBJ2-7, with TRBD1 as a possible D gene (5 bases). The V gene's germline CDR1 is SNHLY and CDR2 FYNGKV (reference sequence). The CDR3 length is 12 residues. The germline V and J ends were trimmed by 5 bases and 3 bases, with 8 bases remaining between them. CDR3: CASSVTDYEQYF. Partial CDR3 DNA: TGTGCCAGCAGCGTGACAGACTATGAACAGTAC.